This paragraph covers one TCR beta chain sequence. This record belongs to a study of blood T cell repertoires in COVID-19. Study as a whole: Material from acute and convalescent COVID-19 was sourced from the United States, Italy and Spain. T cells, B-cell-depleted T cells, or PBMCs supplied cDNA or gDNA.

Per the original methods: Amplification from reference gene primers served as the basis for estimated nucleated cell counts. Sequencing used immunoSEQ multiplex PCR; TCRdb keeps in-frame clones, though not all of them. V and J calls and clone size are copied from that table; D and trimming were computed from the DNA. Among a few hundred thousand clones listed, approximately 88% were seen once. Patients from Seattle were sampled longitudinally, starting during active infection. The CDR3 totals 13 residues. The V end was cut by 2 bases, the J end by 4 bases, with 11 bases between. Germline lookup yields CDR1 GTSNPN and CDR2 SVGIG (reference sequence).

The material sequenced was peripheral blood. This TCR came from a woman aged 45-65 years with COVID-19, enrolled during active disease. This chain connects TRBV30 to TRBJ1-2; perhaps TRBD1 as D (5 bases). CDR3 in DNA: TGTGCCTGGAGTAGGGGCAGGGTCTATGGCTACACCTTC. This encodes CAWSRGRVYGYTF.